This TCR beta chain is drawn from a study of control samples from healthy donors and cancer patients. The data were produced by immunoSEQ multiplex PCR, yet TCRdb's version contains in-frame clones alone and is incomplete. The sample comprises roughly 140,000 clones, over 90% of which are singletons, and 2% to 2.5% rests with the top ten. Germline lookup yields CDR1 MNHEY and CDR2 SVGAGI. V lost 5 bases and J lost 3, with 13 bases in between. The CDR3 has 15 amino acids. The V gene is TRBV6-5, the J gene TRBJ1-4, with D possibly matching TRBD1 (5 bases). The sequencing sample was made of blood. The TCR sequence derives from a man in his fifties in good health. The CDR3 DNA reads TGTGCCAGCAGTCTCGGGGCTCGGGCTAATGAAAAACTGTTTTTT. Translating it yields CASSLGARANEKLFF.